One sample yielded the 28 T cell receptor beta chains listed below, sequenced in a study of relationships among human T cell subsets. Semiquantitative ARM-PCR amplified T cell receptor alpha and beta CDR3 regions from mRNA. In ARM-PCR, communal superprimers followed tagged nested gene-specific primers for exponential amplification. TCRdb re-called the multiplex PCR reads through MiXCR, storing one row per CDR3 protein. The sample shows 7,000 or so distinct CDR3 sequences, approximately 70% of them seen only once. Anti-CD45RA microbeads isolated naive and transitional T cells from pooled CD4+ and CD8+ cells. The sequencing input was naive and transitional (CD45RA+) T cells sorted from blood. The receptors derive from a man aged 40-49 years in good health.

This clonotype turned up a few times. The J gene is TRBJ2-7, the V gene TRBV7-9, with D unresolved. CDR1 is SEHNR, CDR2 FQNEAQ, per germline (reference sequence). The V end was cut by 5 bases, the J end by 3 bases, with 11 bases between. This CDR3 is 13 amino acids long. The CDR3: CASSPGWGYEQYF. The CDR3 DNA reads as TGTGCCAGCAGCCCAGGCTGGGGCTACGAGCAGTACTTC.

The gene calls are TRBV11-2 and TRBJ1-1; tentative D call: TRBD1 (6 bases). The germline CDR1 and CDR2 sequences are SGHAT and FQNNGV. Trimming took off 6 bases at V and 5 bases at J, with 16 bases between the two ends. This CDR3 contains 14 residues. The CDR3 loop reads CASSARRGETEAFF. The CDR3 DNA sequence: TGTGCCAGCAGTGCCCGCAGGGGTGAAACTGAAGCTTTCTTT.

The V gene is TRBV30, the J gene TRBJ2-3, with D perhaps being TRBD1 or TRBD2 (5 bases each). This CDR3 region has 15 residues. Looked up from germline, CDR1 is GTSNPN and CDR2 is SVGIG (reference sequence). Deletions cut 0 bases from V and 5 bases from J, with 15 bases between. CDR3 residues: CAWSVPGPTGDTQYF. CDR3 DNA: TGTGCCTGGAGTGTCCCGGGACCCACGGGAGATACGCAGTATTTT.

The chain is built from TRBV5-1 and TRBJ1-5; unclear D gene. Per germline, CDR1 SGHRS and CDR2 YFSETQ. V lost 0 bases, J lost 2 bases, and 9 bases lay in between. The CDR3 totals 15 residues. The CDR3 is CASSLGPAGNQPQHF. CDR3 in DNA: TGCGCCAGCAGCTTGGGTCCGGCCGGCAATCAGCCCCAGCATTTT.

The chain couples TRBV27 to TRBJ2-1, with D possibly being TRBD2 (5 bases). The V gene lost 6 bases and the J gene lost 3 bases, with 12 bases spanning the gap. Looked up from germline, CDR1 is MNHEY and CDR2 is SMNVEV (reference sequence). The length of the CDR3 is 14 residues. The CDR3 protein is CASSVSGNYNEQFF. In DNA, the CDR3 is TGTGCCAGCAGCGTGAGCGGAAACTACAATGAGCAGTTCTTC.

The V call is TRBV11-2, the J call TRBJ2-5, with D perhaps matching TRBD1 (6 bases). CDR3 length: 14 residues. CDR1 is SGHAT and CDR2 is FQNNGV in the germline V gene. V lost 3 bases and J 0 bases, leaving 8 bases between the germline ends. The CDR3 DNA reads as TGTGCCAGCAGCTTTCAGGGGTACCAAGAGACCCAGTACTTC. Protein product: CASSFQGYQETQYF.

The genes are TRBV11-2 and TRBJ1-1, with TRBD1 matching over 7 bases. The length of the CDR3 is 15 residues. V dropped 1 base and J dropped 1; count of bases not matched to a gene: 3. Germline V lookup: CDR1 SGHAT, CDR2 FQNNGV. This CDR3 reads CASSLVEGANTEAFF. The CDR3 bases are TGTGCCAGCAGCTTAGTGGAGGGGGCGAACACTGAAGCTTTCTTT.

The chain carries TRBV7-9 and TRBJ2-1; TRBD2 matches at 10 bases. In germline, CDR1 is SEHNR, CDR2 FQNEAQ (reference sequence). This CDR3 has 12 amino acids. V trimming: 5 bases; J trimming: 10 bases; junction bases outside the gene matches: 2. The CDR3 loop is CASSPTSGEQFF. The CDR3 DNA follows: TGTGCCAGCAGCCCGACTAGCGGGGAGCAGTTCTTC.

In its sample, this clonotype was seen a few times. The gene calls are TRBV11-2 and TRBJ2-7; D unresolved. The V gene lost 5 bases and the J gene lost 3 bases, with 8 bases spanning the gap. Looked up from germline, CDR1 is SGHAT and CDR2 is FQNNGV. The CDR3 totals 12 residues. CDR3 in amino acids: CASSQDIYEQYF. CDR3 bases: TGTGCCAGCAGCCAGGATATCTACGAGCAGTACTTC.

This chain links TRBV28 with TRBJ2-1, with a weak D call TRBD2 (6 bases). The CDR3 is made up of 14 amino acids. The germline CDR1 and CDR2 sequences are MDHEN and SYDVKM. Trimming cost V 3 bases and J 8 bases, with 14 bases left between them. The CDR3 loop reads CASSFIGRRDEQFF. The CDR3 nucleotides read TGTGCCAGCAGTTTTATCGGGAGACGGGATGAGCAGTTCTTC.

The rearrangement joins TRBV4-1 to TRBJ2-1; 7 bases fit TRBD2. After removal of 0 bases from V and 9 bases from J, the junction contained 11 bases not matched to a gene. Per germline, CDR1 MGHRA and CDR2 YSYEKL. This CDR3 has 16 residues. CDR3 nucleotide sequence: TGCGCCAGCAGCCAAGATACGTCTAGCGGAGGCGGTGAGCAGTTCTTC. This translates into CASSQDTSSGGGEQFF.

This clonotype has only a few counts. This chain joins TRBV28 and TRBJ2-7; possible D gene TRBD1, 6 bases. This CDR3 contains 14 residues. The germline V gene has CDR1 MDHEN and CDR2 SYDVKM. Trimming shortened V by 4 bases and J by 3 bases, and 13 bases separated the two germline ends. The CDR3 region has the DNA TGTGCCAGCAGTTGGCTCACAGGGAACTACGAGCAGTACTTC. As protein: CASSWLTGNYEQYF.

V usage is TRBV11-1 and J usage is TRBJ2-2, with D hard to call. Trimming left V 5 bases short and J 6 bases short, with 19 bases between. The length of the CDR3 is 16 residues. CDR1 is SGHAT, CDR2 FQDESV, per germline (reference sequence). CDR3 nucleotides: TGTGCCAGCAGCCGTCAAGGCCCCAAGGTTGCCGGGGAGCTGTTTTTT. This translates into CASSRQGPKVAGELFF.

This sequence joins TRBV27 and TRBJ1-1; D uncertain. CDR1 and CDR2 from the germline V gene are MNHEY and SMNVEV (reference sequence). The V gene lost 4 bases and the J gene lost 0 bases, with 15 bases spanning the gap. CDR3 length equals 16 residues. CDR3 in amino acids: CASSSLNLALNTEAFF. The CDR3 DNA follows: TGTGCCAGCAGTTCACTTAACTTGGCCCTGAACACTGAAGCTTTCTTT.

The CDR3 protein is CASSLAGGTDTQYF. DNA of the CDR3: TGTGCCAGCAGCTTAGCCGGGGGCACAGATACGCAGTATTTT. This rearrangement joins TRBV11-2 to TRBJ2-3; D might be TRBD2 (5 bases). With 1 base removed from V and 1 base from J, the gap between germline ends came to 6 bases. Germline CDR1 is SGHAT and CDR2 is FQNNGV. This CDR3 is built from 14 residues.

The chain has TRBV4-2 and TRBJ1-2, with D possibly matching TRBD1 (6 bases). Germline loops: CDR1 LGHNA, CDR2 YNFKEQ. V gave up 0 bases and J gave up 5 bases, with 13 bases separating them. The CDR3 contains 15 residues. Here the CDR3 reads CASSQDSQGRYGYTF. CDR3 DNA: TGTGCCAGCAGCCAAGATTCGCAGGGGCGGTATGGCTACACCTTC.

The CDR3 region has the DNA TGTGCCAGCAGTTTGTCACCAAGCTCGTATGAGCAGTTCTTC. Amino acids: CASSLSPSSYEQFF. This rearrangement joins TRBV28 to TRBJ2-1; D call uncertain. Germline lookup yields CDR1 MDHEN and CDR2 SYDVKM. V lost 3 bases and J lost 8, with 14 bases in between. CDR3 length equals 14 residues. Looking up the rest from reference TRBV28 and TRBJ2-1 gives the full variable domain: DVKVTQSSRYLVKRTGEKVFLECVQDMDHENMFWYRQDPGLGLRLIYFSYDVKMKEKGDIPEGYSVSREKKERFSLILESASTNQTSMYLCASSLSPSSYEQFFGPGTRLTVL.

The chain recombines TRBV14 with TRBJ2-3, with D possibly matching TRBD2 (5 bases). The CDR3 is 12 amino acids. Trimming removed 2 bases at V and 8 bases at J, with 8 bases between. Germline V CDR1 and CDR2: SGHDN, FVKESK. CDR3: CASSQTGITQYF. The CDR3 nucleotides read TGTGCCAGCAGCCAAACCGGGATTACGCAGTATTTT.

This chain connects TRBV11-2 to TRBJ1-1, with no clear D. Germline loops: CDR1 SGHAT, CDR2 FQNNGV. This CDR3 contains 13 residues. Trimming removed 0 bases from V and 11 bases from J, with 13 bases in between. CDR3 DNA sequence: TGTGCCAGCAGCTTAGACGGTCAGGATAGGGCTTTCTTT. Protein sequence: CASSLDGQDRAFF.

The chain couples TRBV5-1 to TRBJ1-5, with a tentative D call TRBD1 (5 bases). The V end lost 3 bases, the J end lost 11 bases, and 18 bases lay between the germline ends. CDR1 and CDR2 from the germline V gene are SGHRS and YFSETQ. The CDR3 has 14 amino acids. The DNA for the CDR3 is TGCGCCAGCAGCTCCGAGGACAATTACAGGACCCAGCATTTT. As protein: CASSSEDNYRTQHF.

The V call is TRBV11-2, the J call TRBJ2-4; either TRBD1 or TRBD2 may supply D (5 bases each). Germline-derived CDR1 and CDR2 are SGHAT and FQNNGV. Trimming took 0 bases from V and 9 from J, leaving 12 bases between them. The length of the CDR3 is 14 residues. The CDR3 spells CASSLEEGGAIQYF. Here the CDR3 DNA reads TGTGCCAGCAGCTTAGAAGAGGGTGGGGCCATTCAGTACTTC.

Here the CDR3 DNA reads TGTGCCAGTAGTACCCGGGACAGGGGGCACCCCCAATACAATGAGCAGTTCTTC. This gives the protein CASSTRDRGHPQYNEQFF. This chain connects TRBV19 to TRBJ2-1; 12 nucleotides line up with TRBD1. The CDR3 covers 18 residues. Germline CDR1 LNHDA, CDR2 SQIVND (reference sequence). V lost 4 bases, J lost 4 bases, and 11 bases stayed unmatched.

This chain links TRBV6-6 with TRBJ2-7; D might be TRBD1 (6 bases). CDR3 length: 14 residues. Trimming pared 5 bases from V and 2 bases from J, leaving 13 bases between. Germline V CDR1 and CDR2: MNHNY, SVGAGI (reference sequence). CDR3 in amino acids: CASSPDRIAYEQYF. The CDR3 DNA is TGTGCCAGCAGTCCCGACAGGATTGCCTACGAGCAGTACTTC.

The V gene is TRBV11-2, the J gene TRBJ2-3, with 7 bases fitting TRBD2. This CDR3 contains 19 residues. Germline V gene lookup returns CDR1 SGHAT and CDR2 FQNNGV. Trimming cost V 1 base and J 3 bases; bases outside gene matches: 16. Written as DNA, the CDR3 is TGTGCCAGCAGCTTAGGGGGGGAGGAGGCGGGAGAACCAACAGATACGCAGTATTTT. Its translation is CASSLGGEEAGEPTDTQYF.

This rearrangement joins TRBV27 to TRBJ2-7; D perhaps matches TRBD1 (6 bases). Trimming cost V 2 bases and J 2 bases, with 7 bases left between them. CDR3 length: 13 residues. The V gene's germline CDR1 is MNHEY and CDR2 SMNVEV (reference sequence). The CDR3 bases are TGTGCCAGCAGTTTAACAGGGACCTACGAGCAGTACTTC. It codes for CASSLTGTYEQYF.

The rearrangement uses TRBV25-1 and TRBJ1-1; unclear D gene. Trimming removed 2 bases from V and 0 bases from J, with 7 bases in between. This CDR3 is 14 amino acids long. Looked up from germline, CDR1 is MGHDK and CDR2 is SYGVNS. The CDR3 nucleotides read TGTGCCAGCAGTGAAGGTGGAATGAACACTGAAGCTTTCTTT. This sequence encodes CASSEGGMNTEAFF. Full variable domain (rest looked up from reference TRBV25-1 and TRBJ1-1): EADIYQTPRYLVIGTGKKITLECSQTMGHDKMYWYQQDPGMELHLIHYSYGVNSTEKGDLSSESTVSRIRTEHFPLTLESARPSHTSQYLCASSEGGMNTEAFFGQGTRLTVV.

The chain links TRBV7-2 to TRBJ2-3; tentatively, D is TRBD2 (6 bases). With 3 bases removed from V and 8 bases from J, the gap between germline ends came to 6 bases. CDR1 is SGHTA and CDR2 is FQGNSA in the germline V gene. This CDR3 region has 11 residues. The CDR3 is CASSFGGTQYF. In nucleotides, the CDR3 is TGTGCCAGCAGCTTCGGGGGTACGCAGTATTTT.

Here the CDR3 reads CASSDSGASEAFF. The CDR3 nucleotides are TGTGCCAGCTCAGATAGCGGGGCGTCTGAAGCTTTCTTT. The V gene is TRBV18, the J gene TRBJ1-1; perhaps TRBD1 as D (5 bases). CDR3 length: 13 amino acids. V lost 5 bases to trimming and J lost 6 bases, with 13 bases between them. Germline V gene sequence: CDR1 KGHSH, CDR2 LQKENI.